Listed below are T cell receptor beta chains from one sample, sequenced in a study of naive and memory T cell subsets. Each CDR3 protein gets one entry after TCRdb re-called the UMI-ligation and nested PCR reads with MiXCR. The table records fewer than 10,000 distinct CDR3 sequences, 25% to 35% of them present only once. The sequenced sample consisted of CD8+ TEMRA cells from blood. These receptors all come from a human donor in good health. The CDR3 runs from the conserved cysteine through the conserved F or W. The D gene is left open where the match is weak. Clone sizes are given selectively: once, few, many, or a class where the clone is expanded.

abundance	v_gene	j_gene	len	d_gene	CDR3nt	CDR3aa
medium-sized	TRBV4-3	TRBJ2-1	16	.	TGCGCCAGCAGCCAAGAGGTCCTTCGCTCCTACAATGAGCAGTTCTTC	CASSQEVLRSYNEQFF
many	TRBV5-4	TRBJ2-5	14	.	TGTGCCAGCAGCCCCGGGCTAGGATGGGGGACCCAGTACTTC	CASSPGLGWGTQYF
few	TRBV9	TRBJ2-3	13	.	TGTGCCAGCAGCGTAGCGGGGACGGATACGCAGTATTTT	CASSVAGTDTQYF
few	TRBV12-3/TRBV12-4	TRBJ1-1	15	TRBD1	TGTGCCAGCAGTCCCGGGACAGGGGTTTACACTGAAGCTTTCTTT	CASSPGTGVYTEAFF
few	TRBV5-6	TRBJ2-7	13	.	TGTGCCAGCAGCTTGCCTCTCTCCTACGAGCAGTACTTC	CASSLPLSYEQYF
.	TRBV27	TRBJ1-1	12	.	TGTGCCAGCAGGGGACCAGCCTTTCTAGCTTTCTTT	CASRGPAFLAFF
many	TRBV12-3/TRBV12-4	TRBJ1-5	14	.	TGTGCCAGCAGTTTCGGGGGTTTCAATCAGCCCCAGCATTTT	CASSFGGFNQPQHF
.	TRBV7-8	TRBJ2-7	14	TRBD2	TGTGCCAGCTCCTTCACAGCGGGGGACTACGAGCAGTACTTC	CASSFTAGDYEQYF
.	TRBV6-5	TRBJ2-2	15	.	TGTGCCAGCAGTTACCAGACAGGATCTTCCGGGGAGCTGTTTTTT	CASSYQTGSSGELFF
medium-sized	TRBV28	TRBJ1-1	14	TRBD1	TGTGCCAGCAGAGCCGGGACAGCGAACACTGAAGCTTTCTTT	CASRAGTANTEAFF
few	TRBV4-2	TRBJ1-3	15	.	TGTGCCAGCAGCCAAGACCCACTAGGTGGAAACACCATATATTTT	CASSQDPLGGNTIYF
few	TRBV29-1	TRBJ2-1	11	.	TGCAGCGTTGAAATTTGGGATGAGCAGTTCTTC	CSVEIWDEQFF
.	TRBV6-5	TRBJ1-1	14	.	TGTGCCAGCAGGTTAGGGGACGGGAACACTGAAGCTTTCTTT	CASRLGDGNTEAFF
.	TRBV7-9	TRBJ2-3	12	.	TGTGCCAGCATCGCTAGCACAGATACGCAGTATTTT	CASIASTDTQYF
many	TRBV7-2	TRBJ2-1	15	.	TGTGCCAGCAGCCACCCCTCTTCCGCGAGGAATGAGCAGTTCTTC	CASSHPSSARNEQFF
many	TRBV20-1	TRBJ1-5	13	TRBD1	TGCAGTGCTGTCGGACAGGGACGTCAGCCCCAGCATTTT	CSAVGQGRQPQHF
many	TRBV24-1	TRBJ2-1	16	.	TGTGCCACCAGTGATATGGACGGCTCCGACTACAATGAGCAGTTCTTC	CATSDMDGSDYNEQFF
.	TRBV12-3/TRBV12-4	TRBJ2-5	13	.	TGTGCCAGCATGCCGCTACACCAAGAGACCCAGTACTTC	CASMPLHQETQYF
few	TRBV29-1	TRBJ2-2	17	TRBD2	TGCAGCGTTGAAGACCCCCAAATGCGGGAGAGGACCGGGGAGCTGTTTTTT	CSVEDPQMRERTGELFF
few	TRBV27	TRBJ2-1	13	.	TGTGCCAGCAGTTTCACGGGGGTAAATGAGCAGTTCTTC	CASSFTGVNEQFF
.	TRBV4-3	TRBJ2-7	14	TRBD2	TGCGCCAGCAGCCAAGATACTAGCGGGTACGAGCAGTACTTC	CASSQDTSGYEQYF
once	TRBV6-4	TRBJ2-1	15	.	TGTGCCAGCAGTGACATAGGACGAGGCTACAATGAGCAGTTCTTC	CASSDIGRGYNEQFF
.	TRBV4-3	TRBJ2-1	16	TRBD2	TGCGCCAGCAGCCAAGAAATTGGCGGGGGTTACAATGAGCAGTTCTTC	CASSQEIGGGYNEQFF
.	TRBV18	TRBJ1-5	14	.	TGTGCCAGCTCACCTACAGGGTACTATCAGCCCCAGCATTTT	CASSPTGYYQPQHF
.	TRBV9	TRBJ2-1	15	.	TGTGCCAGCAGCCAGGGGGGGGGGCGAGTGCATGAGCAGTTCTTC	CASSQGGGRVHEQFF
few	TRBV25-1	TRBJ1-5	15	.	TGTGCCAGCAGTGACTCCGGACAGATAAATCAGCCCCAGCATTTT	CASSDSGQINQPQHF
.	TRBV4-3	TRBJ2-3	13	.	TGCGCCAGCCAAGATCGTAGCACAGATACGCAGTATTTT	CASQDRSTDTQYF
few	TRBV25-1	TRBJ1-5	13	.	TGTGCCAGCAGTGAGGACGAGAATCAGCCCCAGCATTTT	CASSEDENQPQHF
.	TRBV7-9	TRBJ2-1	13	TRBD2	TGTGCCAGCAGCTCCGGGACTAACAATGAGCAGTTCTTC	CASSSGTNNEQFF
large	TRBV5-4	TRBJ2-5	11	.	TGTGCCAGCAGCTACTTAGAGACCCAGTACTTC	CASSYLETQYF
.	TRBV29-1	TRBJ2-1	11	.	TGCAGCGTTGAGGAACAGGACGAGTGGTTCTTC	CSVEEQDEWFF
few	TRBV2	TRBJ2-3	15	.	TGTGCCAGCAGTGATGGGCGGTCTAGCACAGATACGCAGTATTTT	CASSDGRSSTDTQYF
.	TRBV12-3/TRBV12-4	TRBJ2-1	14	TRBD2	TGTGCCAGCAGTGGCACGAGCGGGAGGGATGAGCAGTTCTTC	CASSGTSGRDEQFF
many	TRBV20-1	TRBJ1-5	14	.	TGCAGTGCTAGAGAAGTTGATAGCAATCAGCCCCAGCATTTT	CSAREVDSNQPQHF
.	TRBV4-3	TRBJ1-6	19	.	TGCGCCAGCAGCCAAGCCACCCCCCGGACAGTTTCATCTAATTCACCCCTCCACTTT	CASSQATPRTVSSNSPLHF
.	TRBV28	TRBJ1-5	14	TRBD1	TGTGCCAGCAGTTCGGGACAGGGGAATCAGCCCCAGCATTTT	CASSSGQGNQPQHF
.	TRBV29-1	TRBJ2-2	15	.	TGCAGCGTTGAAGATTCGGGGTTGAACACCGGGGAGCTGTTTTTT	CSVEDSGLNTGELFF
.	TRBV5-1	TRBJ2-7	13	.	TGCGCCAGCAGCCCTGCAAGCTCCTACGAGCAGTACTTC	CASSPASSYEQYF
.	TRBV7-2	TRBJ2-3	19	TRBD2	TGTGCCAGCAGCTTAGTTAGTTTAGTAGCGGGACTCACCGCAGATACGCAGTATTTT	CASSLVSLVAGLTADTQYF
.	TRBV7-9	TRBJ2-3	15	TRBD2	TGTGCCAGCACCCCCTTGCGGGAGGGGACAGATACGCAGTATTTT	CASTPLREGTDTQYF
.	TRBV13	TRBJ1-2	14	.	TGTGCCAGCAGCTTAAACAGGGACGGGAATGGCTACACCTTC	CASSLNRDGNGYTF
.	TRBV6-2/TRBV6-3	TRBJ2-3	18	.	TGTGCCAGCAGTTACTCGATTAGGCGGGACCTCAGCACAGATACGCAGTATTTT	CASSYSIRRDLSTDTQYF
once	TRBV7-9	TRBJ1-5	12	.	TGTGCCAGCAGCTTGGGGAATCAGCCCCAGCATTTT	CASSLGNQPQHF
once	TRBV11-3	TRBJ2-1	15	.	TGTGCCAGCAGCTCCCCCTGGGACTCCCAGCAAGAGCAGTTCTTC	CASSSPWDSQQEQFF
many	TRBV3-1	TRBJ2-7	14	TRBD2	TGTGCCAGCAGCCAAGGGCTAGCGGAAAACGAGCAGTACTTC	CASSQGLAENEQYF
.	TRBV12-3/TRBV12-4	TRBJ2-3	15	.	TGTGCCAGCAGTTTTTGGGAGGTAGACACAGATACGCAGTATTTT	CASSFWEVDTDTQYF
few	TRBV19	TRBJ2-6	19	.	TGTGCCAGTAGACCTCGGACAGACGCGATACTCTCTGGGGCCAACGTCCTGACTTTC	CASRPRTDAILSGANVLTF
few	TRBV4-3	TRBJ1-2	15	.	TGCGCCAGCAGCCAAGTTGGTTCAGGGACCTATGGCTACACCTTC	CASSQVGSGTYGYTF
few	TRBV7-6	TRBJ2-4	13	.	TGTGCCAGCAGCCCGGCGCAGCCAAACATTCAGTACTTC	CASSPAQPNIQYF
few	TRBV6-2/TRBV6-3	TRBJ2-1	15	TRBD1	TGTGCCAGCAGTCAACCGGGACAGGGGGCAAATGAGCAGTTCTTC	CASSQPGQGANEQFF